The 18 T cell receptor beta chains reported below all come from one sample, sequenced in a study of T cells in Graves' hyperthyroidism and ophthalmopathy. Amplified TCR beta CDR3 regions derived from RNA transcripts. HTBI primers were used for first-round RT-PCR of the TCR CDR3. TCRdb reprocessed the multiplex PCR reads via MiXCR and lists one record per CDR3 protein. The profile shows around 190,000 distinct CDR3 sequences, less than 20% of them singletons. Sequencing input: blood. These receptors all come from a woman in her forties or fifties with Graves' hyperthyroidism.

The chain links TRBV20-1 to TRBJ2-7, with 7 bases matching TRBD1. The V gene's germline CDR1 is DFQATT and CDR2 SNEGSKA (reference sequence). Trimming at V came to 1 base and at J to 1 base, leaving 10 bases not matched to a gene. This CDR3 has 16 residues. CDR3 protein: CSARADRAPPSYEQYF. The CDR3 DNA is TGCAGTGCTAGAGCAGACAGGGCCCCTCCTTCCTACGAGCAGTACTTC.

This clonotype was recorded at least ten times. The rearrangement uses TRBV7-9 and TRBJ2-1, with 9 bases lining up with TRBD2. V lost 2 bases, J lost 3 bases, and 14 bases stayed unmatched. This CDR3 comprises 19 residues. CDR1 SEHNR and CDR2 FQNEAQ come from the germline V gene (reference sequence). The chain's CDR3 is CASSLMAGGINLIYNEQFF. For the CDR3, the DNA is TGTGCCAGCAGCTTAATGGCGGGAGGGATTAACCTTATCTACAATGAGCAGTTCTTC. Looking up the rest from reference TRBV7-9 and TRBJ2-1 gives the full variable domain: DTGVSQNPRHKITKRGQNVTFRCDPISEHNRLYWYRQTLGQGPEFLTYFQNEAQLEKSRLLSDRFSAERPKGSFSTLEIQRTEQGDSAMYLCASSLMAGGINLIYNEQFFGPGTRLTVL.

CDR3 in DNA: TGCAGCGTCCGGACAGCGCGGACCTACGAGCAGTACTTC. It encodes CSVRTARTYEQYF. The chain recombines TRBV29-1 with TRBJ2-7, with D possibly being TRBD1 (6 bases). Germline CDR1 reads SQVTM; CDR2 reads ANQGSEA. V shed 6 bases and J shed 2 bases, with 14 bases lying between them. The CDR3 extends over 13 amino acids.

V usage is TRBV27 and J usage is TRBJ1-5; tentatively, D is TRBD1 (6 bases). CDR1 is MNHEY, CDR2 SMNVEV, per germline (reference sequence). The germline V and J ends were trimmed by 5 bases and 4 bases, with 12 bases remaining between them. The CDR3 loop spans 14 amino acids. CDR3 residues: CASSLDRLNQPQHF. The CDR3 DNA sequence: TGTGCCAGCAGTCTAGACAGGCTTAATCAGCCCCAGCATTTT.

There are many counts of this clonotype. The CDR3 reads CSVDPGGANTGELFF. CDR3 sequence (DNA): TGCAGCGTTGACCCTGGGGGGGCGAACACCGGGGAGCTGTTTTTT. This chain links TRBV29-1 with TRBJ2-2; TRBD2 agrees at 7 bases. V dropped 3 bases and J dropped 0; count of bases not matched to a gene: 4. Looked up from germline, CDR1 is SQVTM and CDR2 is ANQGSEA. This CDR3 region has 15 residues.

This clonotype was observed at least ten times. The gene calls are TRBV20-1 and TRBJ2-4; the D is unclear. The CDR3 is 12 residues long. The germline V gene encodes CDR1 DFQATT and CDR2 SNEGSKA (reference sequence). V lost 0 bases and J lost 5, with 5 bases in between. CDR3 bases: TGCAGTGCTAGAGATCGGGAAAACATTCAGTACTTC. Protein: CSARDRENIQYF.

CDR3 nucleotides: TGCAGTGCTCAAAAAGGGGCTAGCGGCTCCTACGAGCAGTACTTC. Its protein product is CSAQKGASGSYEQYF. The chain couples TRBV20-1 to TRBJ2-7; 7 positions match TRBD2. V lost 5 bases and J lost 0; bases outside the gene matches: 10. In germline, CDR1 is DFQATT, CDR2 SNEGSKA (reference sequence). This CDR3 has 15 amino acids.

The rearrangement uses TRBV6-1 and TRBJ1-4; D gene ambiguous. CDR1 is MNHNS and CDR2 is SASEGT in the germline V gene. This CDR3 is built from 15 residues. The V end was cut by 6 bases, the J end by 7 bases, with 18 bases between. Here the CDR3 DNA reads TGTGCCAGCAGCCTGACAAGGGTTCGGGGTGAAAAACTGTTTTTT. Encoded protein: CASSLTRVRGEKLFF.

This clonotype was observed many times. The V and J genes are TRBV5-1 and TRBJ2-1; D not resolved. Between the trimmed V and J ends, which lost 1 base and 6 bases, there was a span of 8 bases. Per the germline V gene, CDR1 is SGHRS and CDR2 is YFSETQ. The CDR3 is 13 residues long. In DNA form, the CDR3 reads TGCGCCAGCAGCTTGAGGTCGGGCAATGAGCAGTTCTTC. Translating it yields CASSLRSGNEQFF.

This clonotype has just a few counts. V gene TRBV27 combines with J gene TRBJ2-6; D is unclear. Germline V CDR1 and CDR2: MNHEY, SMNVEV (reference sequence). V gave up 6 bases and J gave up 0 bases, with 18 bases separating them. The CDR3 contains 18 residues. In nucleotides, the CDR3 is TGTGCCAGCAGCTCCAGGACGCTTCCACCCTCTGGGGCCAACGTCCTGACTTTC. The encoded protein is CASSSRTLPPSGANVLTF. Drawing the rest from reference TRBV27 and TRBJ2-6, the complete variable domain is EAQVTQNPRYLITVTGKKLTVTCSQNMNHEYMSWYRQDPGLGLRQIYYSMNVEVTDKGDVPEGYKVSRKEKRNFPLILESPSPNQTSLYFCASSSRTLPPSGANVLTFGAGSRLTVL.

The sample holds many counts of this clonotype. Here the CDR3 reads CASSSPYLDGSSGNTIYF. The CDR3 nucleotides read TGTGCCAGCAGCTCACCATATTTGGACGGCAGCTCTGGAAACACCATATATTTT. The chain carries TRBV11-2 and TRBJ1-3, with D uncertain. V lost 4 bases and J lost 0, with 19 bases in between. The CDR3 length is 18 residues. From germline, CDR1 is SGHAT and CDR2 FQNNGV. Looking up the rest from reference TRBV11-2 and TRBJ1-3 gives the full variable domain: EAGVAQSPRYKIIEKRQSVAFWCNPISGHATLYWYQQILGQGPKLLIQFQNNGVVDDSQLPKDRFSAERLKGVDSTLKIQPAKLEDSAVYLCASSSPYLDGSSGNTIYFGEGSWLTVV.

V is TRBV7-3 and J is TRBJ2-1; TRBD2 might be the D (5 bases). With 5 bases removed from V and 6 bases from J, the gap between germline ends came to 11 bases. The CDR3 totals 13 residues. The germline V gene has CDR1 SGHTA and CDR2 FQGTGA. The CDR3 coding sequence is TGTGCCAGCAGCCATCTAGGGAGCAATGAGCAGTTCTTC. It codes for CASSHLGSNEQFF.

V usage is TRBV18 and J usage is TRBJ2-7; D perhaps matches TRBD1 (5 bases). The germline V gene encodes CDR1 KGHSH and CDR2 LQKENI. The CDR3 contains 15 residues. The V and J ends lost 4 bases and 0 bases respectively, with 13 bases between them. Written as DNA, the CDR3 is TGTGCCAGCTCACTCGGACATGGCAACTCCTACGAGCAGTACTTC. Translating gives CASSLGHGNSYEQYF.

This clonotype was observed at least ten times. This chain connects TRBV18 to TRBJ2-7, with D maybe TRBD2 (5 bases). Germline V gives CDR1 KGHSH, CDR2 LQKENI. Trimming removed 3 bases at V and 5 bases at J, with 8 bases between. The CDR3 is 12 residues long. The CDR3 nucleotides are TGTGCCAGCTCACCCGGGAACCACGAGCAGTACTTC. This gives the protein CASSPGNHEQYF.

This clonotype was seen only a few times. As DNA, the CDR3 is TGTGCCACCCAGGGGTTTGGCTATGGCTACACCTTC. Translated: CATQGFGYGYTF. The chain combines TRBV27 with TRBJ1-2; the D gene is possibly TRBD1 (6 bases). In germline, CDR1 is MNHEY, CDR2 SMNVEV (reference sequence). With 10 bases removed from V and 4 bases from J, the gap between germline ends came to 13 bases. The CDR3 spans 12 residues.

J is TRBJ2-7 and V is TRBV30; D may match TRBD1 or TRBD2 (5 bases each). CDR3 length: 16 residues. Germline values: CDR1 GTSNPN, CDR2 SVGIG (reference sequence). V lost 4 bases and J lost 0, with 19 bases in between. The DNA of the CDR3 is TGTGCCTGGACAAGTCCGTGGGGGACCCACTCCTACGAGCAGTACTTC. Its translation: CAWTSPWGTHSYEQYF.

The table lists this clonotype with many counts. The V call is TRBV10-3, the J call TRBJ2-5; the D call may be TRBD1 or TRBD2 (5 bases each). Between the trimmed V and J ends, which lost 4 bases and 5 bases, there was a span of 11 bases. CDR3 length: 13 amino acids. Germline values: CDR1 ENHRY, CDR2 SYGVKD. CDR3 nucleotide sequence: TGTGCCATCAGTGGACGAGGGGAGGAGACCCAGTACTTC. Translating gives CAISGRGEETQYF.

Concerning this clonotype itself: Being one base from a much bigger clone, this may be a read error. The rearrangement links TRBV7-3 to TRBJ2-1, with 9 bases matching TRBD1. There are 14 residues in the CDR3. The trim removed 4 bases at V and 10 bases at J, leaving 8 bases unmatched. CDR1 SGHTA and CDR2 FQGTGA come from the germline V gene. Written as DNA, the CDR3 is TGTGCCAGCAGCTCAACAGGGGGCCTCAACGAGCAGTTCTTC. It codes for CASSSTGGLNEQFF.